This is a list of T cell receptor beta chains from one sample in a study of blood T cells in healthy people across ages. One entry per CDR3 protein, called by TCRdb with MiXCR from the 5' RACE reads. This sample has roughly 2 million distinct CDR3 sequences, with about 49% found just once. The source material was blood. The source of these receptors is a woman aged 40 to 50 in good health. The CDR3 runs from the conserved cysteine through the conserved F or W. D genes are given only for firm matches. The size field is filled for only some rows; it gives once, few, many or a size class.

V,length,size,J,D,CDR3,DNA
TRBV20-1,18,-,TRBJ2-7,TRBD2,CSAPRLTKLGGGIYEQYF,TGCAGTGCGCCGAGGCTAACGAAACTAGGCGGGGGGATCTACGAGCAGTACTTC
TRBV27,15,few,TRBJ2-1,TRBD2,CASSSPGTSIGEQFF,TGTGCCAGCAGTTCCCCCGGGACTAGCATTGGTGAGCAGTTCTTC
TRBV5-5,15,-,TRBJ2-5,TRBD2,CASSSRLAGMETQYF,TGTGCCAGCAGCTCCAGACTAGCGGGGATGGAGACCCAGTACTTC
TRBV20-1,14,-,TRBJ1-5,-,CSARTADSNQPQHF,TGCAGTGCTAGGACAGCCGATAGCAATCAGCCCCAGCATTTT
TRBV6-2/TRBV6-3,15,-,TRBJ2-5,-,CASRNGTIRRETQYF,TGTGCCAGCAGAAATGGAACAATCAGGCGGGAGACCCAGTACTTC
TRBV6-2/TRBV6-3,15,-,TRBJ1-4,TRBD1,CVSSQPGTGKEKLFF,TGTGTCAGCAGTCAACCCGGGACAGGGAAGGAAAAACTGTTTTTT
TRBV9,14,-,TRBJ2-3,-,CTSSVGLETDTQYF,TGTACCAGCAGCGTAGGACTCGAAACAGATACGCAGTATTTT
TRBV6-5,14,-,TRBJ2-3,TRBD2,CANSKLAQEDTQYF,TGTGCCAACAGTAAACTAGCGCAGGAGGATACGCAGTATTTT
TRBV4-3,18,-,TRBJ2-5,TRBD2,CASSQDGPTSGVQGTQYF,TGCGCCAGCAGCCAAGACGGACCGACTAGCGGGGTCCAAGGGACCCAGTACTTC
TRBV20-1,17,-,TRBJ1-1,-,CSARSAPGQGLNTEAFF,TGCAGTGCTAGGAGTGCGCCGGGGCAGGGGTTGAACACTGAAGCTTTCTTT
TRBV6-5,13,few,TRBJ2-7,TRBD1,CASRADRGAEQYF,TGTGCCAGCAGGGCAGACAGGGGGGCCGAGCAGTACTTC
TRBV6-2/TRBV6-3,16,once,TRBJ2-3,TRBD1,CASSPSATGVTDTQYF,TGTGCCAGCAGCCCGTCCGCGACAGGGGTCACAGATACGCAGTATTTT
TRBV20-1,15,once,TRBJ2-1,-,CSARGYGGAYNEQFF,TGCAGTGCTAGAGGTTACGGGGGAGCCTACAATGAGCAGTTCTTC
TRBV24-1,15,once,TRBJ2-1,-,CATSDWLNRDNEQFF,TGTGCCACCAGTGATTGGCTCAACAGGGACAATGAGCAGTTCTTC
TRBV4-1,16,-,TRBJ1-4,-,CAGSLAEGTTNEKLFF,TGCGCCGGCAGCCTAGCAGAGGGGACTACTAATGAAAAACTGTTTTTT
TRBV29-1,16,-,TRBJ2-4,-,CSVKGGGGGPGNIQYF,TGCAGCGTCAAAGGGGGGGGAGGAGGGCCGGGGAACATTCAGTACTTC
TRBV20-1,14,once,TRBJ2-4,-,CSARLSGAKNIQYF,TGCAGTGCTAGGCTATCGGGGGCCAAAAACATTCAGTACTTC
TRBV20-1,16,-,TRBJ2-3,TRBD2,CSARPPSGGRTDTQYF,TGCAGTGCTAGACCTCCTAGCGGGGGACGCACAGATACGCAGTATTTT
TRBV5-1,14,-,TRBJ2-3,-,CASSHRQVSDTQYF,TGCGCCAGCAGTCACAGACAGGTATCCGATACGCAGTATTTT
TRBV7-2,15,few,TRBJ2-5,TRBD2,CASSLDLAGGGTQYF,TGTGCCAGCAGCTTAGATCTGGCGGGGGGTGGGACCCAGTACTTC
TRBV24-1,18,-,TRBJ1-5,TRBD1,CATSVVYLTGESNQPQHF,TGTGCCACCAGTGTCGTTTATTTGACAGGGGAAAGCAATCAGCCCCAGCATTTT
TRBV29-1,15,few,TRBJ2-1,TRBD1,CSVDPGQGVGNEQFF,TGCAGCGTTGATCCAGGACAGGGAGTCGGCAATGAGCAGTTCTTC
TRBV29-1,12,-,TRBJ1-2,-,CSVEVARDGYTF,TGCAGCGTTGAAGTTGCCAGGGATGGCTACACCTTC
TRBV29-1,14,once,TRBJ2-7,TRBD2,CSGTLAGSAYEQYF,TGCAGCGGCACACTAGCGGGAAGCGCCTACGAGCAGTACTTC
TRBV10-1,13,few,TRBJ1-2,TRBD1,CASNEDRDAGYTF,TGCGCCAGCAACGAAGACAGGGACGCTGGCTACACCTTC
TRBV28,16,-,TRBJ2-7,-,CASPPAVGAPSYEQYF,TGTGCCAGCCCTCCCGCGGTCGGGGCGCCCTCCTACGAGCAGTACTTC
TRBV10-3,15,few,TRBJ2-5,-,CAISISGGTQETQYF,TGTGCCATCAGTATAAGTGGAGGGACCCAAGAGACCCAGTACTTC
TRBV29-1,14,few,TRBJ2-7,TRBD2,CSVEASGGSYEQYF,TGCAGCGTTGAGGCTAGCGGGGGTTCCTACGAGCAGTACTTC
TRBV5-1,18,many,TRBJ2-1,TRBD1,CASSQDRVRASSYNEQFF,TGCGCCAGCAGCCAGGACAGGGTACGTGCGAGCTCCTACAATGAGCAGTTCTTC
TRBV5-1,16,-,TRBJ2-7,TRBD1,CASSSNGQGSTYKQYF,TGCGCCAGCAGCTCCAACGGACAGGGGTCGACCTACAAGCAGTACTTC
TRBV20-1,15,-,TRBJ2-7,TRBD1,CSARLTDRATYGQYF,TGCAGTGCTAGATTAACTGACAGGGCCACCTACGGGCAGTACTTC
TRBV5-6,12,-,TRBJ2-5,-,CASSLGSGAQYF,TGTGCCAGCAGCTTGGGTTCGGGGGCCCAGTACTTC
TRBV5-1,15,few,TRBJ2-3,-,CASSWGTVSTDTQYF,TGCGCCAGCAGCTGGGGGACGGTCAGCACAGATACGCAGTATTTT
TRBV12-3/TRBV12-4,12,-,TRBJ2-3,TRBD1,CASSPLRDRQYF,TGTGCCAGCAGCCCACTCCGGGACAGGCAGTATTTT
TRBV20-1,16,-,TRBJ2-4,-,CSARAGDTLAKNIQYF,TGCAGTGCTAGAGCTGGTGACACCTTAGCCAAAAACATTCAGTACTTC
TRBV28,15,few,TRBJ1-2,TRBD1,CASSSDRGGYYGYTF,TGTGCCAGCAGTTCGGACAGGGGGGGGTACTATGGCTACACCTTC
TRBV7-2,18,-,TRBJ1-2,TRBD1,CASIFRSSRDSKNYGYTF,TGTGCCAGCATCTTTCGCTCGTCCCGGGACAGCAAGAACTATGGCTACACCTTC
TRBV28,15,-,TRBJ2-7,-,CASSLLHSLPDEQYF,TGTGCCAGCAGTCTGCTCCATAGCCTCCCGGACGAGCAGTACTTC
TRBV25-1,13,few,TRBJ2-7,-,CASSDALGYEQYF,TGTGCCAGCAGTGATGCCTTGGGCTACGAGCAGTACTTC
TRBV9,15,-,TRBJ2-3,-,CASSTFSGRTDTQYF,TGTGCCAGCAGCACTTTCTCCGGGCGCACAGATACGCAGTATTTT
TRBV24-1,12,few,TRBJ2-1,-,CATSDPADEQFF,TGTGCCACCAGTGACCCGGCAGATGAGCAGTTCTTC
TRBV5-6,17,-,TRBJ2-7,-,CASSRPSGPISYNEQYF,TGTGCCAGCAGCCGTCCGTCAGGACCGATATCCTACAATGAGCAGTACTTC
TRBV20-1,13,-,TRBJ2-3,-,CSANRDVTDTQYF,TGCAGTGCTAACCGGGACGTTACAGATACGCAGTATTTT
TRBV7-9,14,once,TRBJ2-7,-,CASSFGDLAYEQYF,TGTGCCAGCAGCTTCGGGGATCTCGCCTACGAGCAGTACTTC
TRBV12-3/TRBV12-4,15,-,TRBJ2-3,TRBD1,CASSRDRGVLETQYF,TGTGCCAGCAGTCGGGACAGGGGAGTGTTGGAGACGCAGTATTTT
TRBV20-1,17,-,TRBJ2-4,-,CSANGTSVPLAKNIQYF,TGCAGTGCTAATGGGACATCCGTCCCTCTAGCCAAAAACATTCAGTACTTC
TRBV18,13,few,TRBJ2-3,-,CASSPRRGHTQYF,TGTGCCAGCTCACCACGCCGGGGTCATACGCAGTATTTT
TRBV20-1,15,-,TRBJ2-7,-,CSATGQLTSHYEQYF,TGCAGTGCTACAGGACAGCTTACCTCGCACTACGAGCAGTACTTC
TRBV6-6,14,few,TRBJ1-1,-,CASSFYGSNTEAFF,TGTGCCAGCAGTTTCTACGGTTCGAACACTGAAGCTTTCTTT
TRBV7-2,16,many,TRBJ2-3,TRBD2,CASSLGGGGSTDTQYF,TGTGCCAGCAGCTTAGGCGGGGGGGGTAGCACAGATACGCAGTATTTT